This T cell receptor (beta chain) was obtained from a study of T cell repertoires in cytomegalovirus infection. Findings of the study overall: CMV-specific TCR beta clonotypes restricted by HLA-C were the ones dominating the ex vivo response. Frequencies of public TCR beta families were cumulated, and this identified carriers of CMV plus the relevant HLA.

On this clonotype itself: Its antigen is unidentified.

CDR3 length: 15 amino acids. Germline V CDR1 and CDR2: LGHDT, YNNKEL (reference sequence). J was trimmed by 4 bases and V by 3 bases; bases with no gene match: 7. MiXCR was run by TCRdb on the reads, yielding one entry per CDR3 protein. The table records about 150,000 distinct CDR3 sequences, about 25% of them present only once. The source material was PBMCs. V usage is TRBV3-1 and J usage is TRBJ2-7, with 9 bases lining up with TRBD2. The receptor was derived from a human donor in good health (CMV status not recorded). Some clones in this sample may be carry-over from other donors' samples. As DNA, the CDR3 is TGTGCCAGCAGCCACCCCCTAGCGGGACCGTACGAGCAGTACTTC. This translates into CASSHPLAGPYEQYF.